This T cell receptor beta chain was recovered during a study of blood T cell repertoires in COVID-19. Sequencing was performed with immunoSEQ multiplex PCR; in TCRdb, only in-frame clones are kept and a portion is missing. The data contain 120,000 to 150,000 clones, approximately 83% of them seen just once; the ten biggest clones take up around 8%. The CDR3 is made up of 14 amino acids. The sequencing sample was made of peripheral blood. The V and J genes are TRBV21-1 and TRBJ1-1; the DNA was not used to check the table's D call, TRBD1. TRBV21-1 has pseudogene status. The sequence derives from a woman aged 55 to 70 with COVID-19, enrolled during active disease. CDR3 protein: CASSKGGQGTEAFF. As DNA, the CDR3 is TGTGCCAGCAGCAAAGGGGGACAGGGGACTGAAGCTTTCTTT.